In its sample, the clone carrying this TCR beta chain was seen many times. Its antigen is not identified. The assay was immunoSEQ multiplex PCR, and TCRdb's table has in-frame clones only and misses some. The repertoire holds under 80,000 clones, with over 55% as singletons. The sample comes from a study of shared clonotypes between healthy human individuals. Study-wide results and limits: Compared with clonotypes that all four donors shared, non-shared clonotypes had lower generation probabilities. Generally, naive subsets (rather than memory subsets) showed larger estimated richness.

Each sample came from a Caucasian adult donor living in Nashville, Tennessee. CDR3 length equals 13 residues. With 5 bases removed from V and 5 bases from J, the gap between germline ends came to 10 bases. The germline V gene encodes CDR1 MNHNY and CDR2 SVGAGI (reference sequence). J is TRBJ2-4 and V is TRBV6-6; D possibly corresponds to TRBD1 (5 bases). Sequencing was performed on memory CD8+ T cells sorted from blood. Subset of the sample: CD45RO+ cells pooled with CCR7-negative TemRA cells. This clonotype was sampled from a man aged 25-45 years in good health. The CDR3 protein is CASSLTEQNIQYF. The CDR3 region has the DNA TGTGCCAGCAGTCTGACAGAACAAAACATTCAGTACTTC.